Reported below is one T cell receptor (beta chain). These data are taken from a study of T-cell memory formation after mild COVID-19. TCRdb independently ran MiXCR on the 5' RACE reads; one entry per CDR3 protein. The table lists 350,000 to 400,000 distinct CDR3 sequences, roughly 21% of them singletons, with roughly an eighth in the top ten. The CDR3 contains 13 residues. The germline V gene encodes CDR1 MNHEY and CDR2 SMNVEV (reference sequence). Trimming left V 0 bases short and J 4 bases short, with 5 bases between. The specimen was PBMCs or a T cell subset sorted from them (not recorded which). V and J are TRBV27 and TRBJ2-3; D gene unclear. The receptor was derived from an adult woman who had mild COVID-19 (a few samples of this study predate the infection). Cell type and time point are not known. The CDR3 loop is CASSLSWADTQYF. CDR3 sequence (DNA): TGTGCCAGCAGTTTATCATGGGCAGATACGCAGTATTTT.